What follows are 5 T cell receptor beta chains derived from one specimen sequenced in a study of cytomegalovirus exposure and HLA in healthy donors. PCR used 60 Vbeta primers and 13 Jbeta primers. TCRdb keeps only in-frame clones here, not all; method: immunoSEQ multiplex PCR. The sample consists of hundreds of thousands of clones, roughly 79% of them appearing once. The sequenced sample was PBMCs. The receptors come from a man in his late teens or twenties in good health and CMV-seronegative.

This clone was seen a few times. This chain uses TRBV6-5 with TRBJ1-1, with TRBD1 identical over 9 bases. V was clipped by 6 bases and J by 11 bases; unmatched bases: 7. Per germline, CDR1 MNHEY and CDR2 SVGAGI. This CDR3 is 12 amino acids long. In DNA form, the CDR3 reads TGTGCCAGCAGACGGACAGGGGAGGAGGCTTTCTTT. Protein: CASRRTGEEAFF.

This clone was observed once. J is TRBJ1-2 and V is TRBV5-1, with unresolved D. CDR1 is SGHRS, CDR2 YFSETQ, per germline. The CDR3 loop spans 12 amino acids. V dropped 4 bases and J dropped 4 bases, with 8 bases sitting between them. For the CDR3, the DNA is TGCGCCAGCAGCGCCGGTCCCTATGGCTACACCTTC. This sequence encodes CASSAGPYGYTF.

The V and J genes are TRBV28 and TRBJ2-4; 7 nucleotides line up with TRBD1. J lost 0 bases, V lost 2 bases, and 10 bases had no gene match. Germline loops: CDR1 MDHEN, CDR2 SYDVKM. This CDR3 has 18 amino acids. The CDR3 loop reads CASSLPSGQAVAKNIQYF. The DNA for the CDR3 is TGTGCCAGCAGTTTACCCTCTGGACAGGCAGTAGCCAAAAACATTCAGTACTTC.

This clone was detected a few times. V gene TRBV2 combines with J gene TRBJ1-5; D is undetermined. CDR1 and CDR2 (germline): SNHLY, FYNNEI. Deletions cut 5 bases from V and 10 bases from J, with 9 bases between. The CDR3 is 11 residues long. CDR3 sequence (DNA): TGTGCCAGCAGTCCGGGTGGTCCCCAGCATTTT. This sequence encodes CASSPGGPQHF.

The chain joins TRBV7-2 to TRBJ1-2; 8 bases are a match to TRBD1. J lost 6 bases, V lost 5 bases, and 8 bases had no gene match. CDR3 length equals 14 residues. The germline gives CDR1 SGHTA, CDR2 FQGNSA. This CDR3 reads CASSRNPGQDGYTF. The CDR3 coding sequence is TGTGCCAGCAGCCGTAACCCGGGACAGGATGGCTACACCTTC.